This T cell receptor (beta chain) was recovered during a study of vaccination and CD4 T cells after COVID-19. Once obtained from cultured CD4+ T cells, the DNA was sequenced using the Oncomine TCR Beta short-read assay. Someone extracted genomic DNA from cultured CD4+ T cells. TCRdb reanalysed the PCR reads using MiXCR and keeps one entry per CDR3 protein. Among around 8,100 distinct CDR3 sequences, just over 55% were seen once, and the ten largest hold over 20%. With regard to this clonotype: What it binds is unknown.

V shed 0 bases, J shed 4 bases, and the junction held 4 bases outside the gene matches. CDR3 size: 14 residues. Per the germline V gene, CDR1 is GTSNPN and CDR2 is SVGIG (reference sequence). The treatment: roughly 10-day PBMC culture with coronavirus spike peptide pools or control peptides (ViraFEST assay). This TCR came from a human donor who had recovered from COVID-19. The V and J genes are TRBV30 and TRBJ2-5, with 8 bases matching TRBD1. Source material: CD4+ T cells from blood, cultured in vitro. The CDR3 coding sequence is TGTGCCTGGAGTGTACCAGGGGGCGGAGAGACCCAGTACTTC. Protein: CAWSVPGGGETQYF.